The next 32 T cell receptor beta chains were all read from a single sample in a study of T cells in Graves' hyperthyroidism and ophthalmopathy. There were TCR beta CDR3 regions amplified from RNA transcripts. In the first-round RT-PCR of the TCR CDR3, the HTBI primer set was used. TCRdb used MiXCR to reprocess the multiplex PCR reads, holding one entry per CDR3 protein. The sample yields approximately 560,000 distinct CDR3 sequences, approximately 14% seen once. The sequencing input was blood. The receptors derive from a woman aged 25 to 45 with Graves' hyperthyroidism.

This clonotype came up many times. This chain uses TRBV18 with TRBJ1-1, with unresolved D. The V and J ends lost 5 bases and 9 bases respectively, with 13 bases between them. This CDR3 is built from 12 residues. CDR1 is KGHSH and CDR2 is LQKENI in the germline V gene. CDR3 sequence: CASSAEQVQAFF. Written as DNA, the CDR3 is TGTGCCAGCTCAGCAGAGCAGGTACAAGCTTTCTTT.

CDR3 DNA sequence: TGTGCCAGCAGTGGACTCCTAGCGGAGCTCAACGATGAGCAGTTCTTC. Protein product: CASSGLLAELNDEQFF. The V and J genes are TRBV6-2 or TRBV6-3 and TRBJ2-1; 7 nucleotides line up with TRBD2. The CDR3 length is 16 residues. Per the germline V gene, CDR1 is MNHEY and CDR2 is SVGEGT. J gave up 8 bases and V 5 bases, and 15 bases lay outside the gene matches.

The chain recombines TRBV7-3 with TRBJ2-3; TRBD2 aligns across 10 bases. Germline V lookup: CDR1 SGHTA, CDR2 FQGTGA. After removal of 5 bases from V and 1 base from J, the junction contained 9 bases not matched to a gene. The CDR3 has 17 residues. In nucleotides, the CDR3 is TGTGCCAGCAGCCCCCCCACCGGGACTAGCGGCACAGATACGCAGTATTTT. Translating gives CASSPPTGTSGTDTQYF.

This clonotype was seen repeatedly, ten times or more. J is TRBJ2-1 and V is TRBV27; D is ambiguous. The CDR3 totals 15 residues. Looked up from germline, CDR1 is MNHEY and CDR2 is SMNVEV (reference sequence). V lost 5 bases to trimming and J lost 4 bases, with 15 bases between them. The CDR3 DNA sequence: TGTGCCAGCAGTCCAAGAGGCGGACCATACAATGAGCAGTTCTTC. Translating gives CASSPRGGPYNEQFF.

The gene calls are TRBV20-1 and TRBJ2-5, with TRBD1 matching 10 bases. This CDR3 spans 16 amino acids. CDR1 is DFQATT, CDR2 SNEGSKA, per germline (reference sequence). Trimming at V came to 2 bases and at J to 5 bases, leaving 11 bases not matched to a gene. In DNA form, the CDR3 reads TGCAGTGCTAGAATCAATGATTGGACAGGGGGGGAGACCCAGTACTTC. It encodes CSARINDWTGGETQYF.

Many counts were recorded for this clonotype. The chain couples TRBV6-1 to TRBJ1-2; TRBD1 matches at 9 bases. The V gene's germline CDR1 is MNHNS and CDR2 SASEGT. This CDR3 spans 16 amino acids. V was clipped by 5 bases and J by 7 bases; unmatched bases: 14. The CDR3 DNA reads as TGTGCCAGCAGTCCAACCCGTCAGGGACAGGGAGTTGGCTACACCTTC. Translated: CASSPTRQGQGVGYTF.

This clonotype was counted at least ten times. CDR3 sequence reads: CASSRYTGEETQYF. The DNA for the CDR3 is TGTGCCAGCAGCCGCTATACAGGGGAAGAGACCCAGTACTTC. V and J are TRBV7-9 and TRBJ2-5; 7 bases are shared with TRBD1. The germline V gene has CDR1 SEHNR and CDR2 FQNEAQ (reference sequence). The ends lost 5 bases at V and 3 bases at J; junction bases unmatched: 6. The CDR3 covers 14 residues. Combining the CDR3 with reference TRBV7-9 and TRBJ2-5 gives the whole variable domain DTGVSQNPRHKITKRGQNVTFRCDPISEHNRLYWYRQTLGQGPEFLTYFQNEAQLEKSRLLSDRFSAERPKGSFSTLEIQRTEQGDSAMYLCASSRYTGEETQYFGPGTRLLVL.

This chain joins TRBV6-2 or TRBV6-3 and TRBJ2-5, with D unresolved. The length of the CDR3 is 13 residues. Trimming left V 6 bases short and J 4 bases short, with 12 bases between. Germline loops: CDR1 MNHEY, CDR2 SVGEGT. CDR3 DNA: TGTGCCAGCAGAGCCACCACCCTAGAGACCCAGTACTTC. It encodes CASRATTLETQYF.

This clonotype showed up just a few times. The CDR3 nucleotides are TGTGCCAGCAAGGCCCCTACGATCCTAGCAGGAGCGAACACCGGGGAGCTGTTTTTT. Translating it yields CASKAPTILAGANTGELFF. The chain uses TRBV6-1 and TRBJ2-2; maybe TRBD2 (5 bases). V shed 7 bases and J shed 0 bases, with 24 bases lying between them. The CDR3 length is 19 residues. CDR1 is MNHNS and CDR2 is SASEGT in the germline V gene.

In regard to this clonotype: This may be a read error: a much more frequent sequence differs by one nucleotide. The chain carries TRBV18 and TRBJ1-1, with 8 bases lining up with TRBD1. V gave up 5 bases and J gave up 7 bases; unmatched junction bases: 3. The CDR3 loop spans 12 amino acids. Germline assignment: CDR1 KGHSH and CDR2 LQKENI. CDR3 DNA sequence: TGTGCCAGCTCATCACAGGGGGTTGAAGCTTTCTTT. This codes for CASSSQGVEAFF.

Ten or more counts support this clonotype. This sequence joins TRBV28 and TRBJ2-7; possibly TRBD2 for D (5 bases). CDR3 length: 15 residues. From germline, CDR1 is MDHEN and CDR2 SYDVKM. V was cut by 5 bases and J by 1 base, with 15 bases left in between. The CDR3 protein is CASSIPTGGSYEQYF. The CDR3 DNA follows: TGTGCCAGCAGTATCCCAACTGGCGGGTCCTACGAGCAGTACTTC.

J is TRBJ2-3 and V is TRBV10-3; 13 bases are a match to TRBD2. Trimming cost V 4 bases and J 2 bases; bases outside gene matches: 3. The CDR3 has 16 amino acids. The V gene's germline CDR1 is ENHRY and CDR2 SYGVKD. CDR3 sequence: CAISAGTSGNTDTQYF. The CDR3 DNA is TGTGCCATCAGTGCCGGGACTAGCGGGAACACAGATACGCAGTATTTT.

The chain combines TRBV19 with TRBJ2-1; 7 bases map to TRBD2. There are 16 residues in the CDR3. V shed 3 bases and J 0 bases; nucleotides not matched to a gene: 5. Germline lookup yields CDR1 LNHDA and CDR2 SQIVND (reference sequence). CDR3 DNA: TGTGCCAGTAGTATTTGGCGGGAGAGCTCCTACAATGAGCAGTTCTTC. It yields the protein CASSIWRESSYNEQFF.

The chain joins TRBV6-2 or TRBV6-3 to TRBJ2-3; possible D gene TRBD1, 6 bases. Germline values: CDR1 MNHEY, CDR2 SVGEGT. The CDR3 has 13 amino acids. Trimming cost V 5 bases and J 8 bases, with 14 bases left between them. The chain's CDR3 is CASSEPGQGTQYF. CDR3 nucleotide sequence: TGTGCCAGCAGTGAACCGGGACAAGGTACGCAGTATTTT.

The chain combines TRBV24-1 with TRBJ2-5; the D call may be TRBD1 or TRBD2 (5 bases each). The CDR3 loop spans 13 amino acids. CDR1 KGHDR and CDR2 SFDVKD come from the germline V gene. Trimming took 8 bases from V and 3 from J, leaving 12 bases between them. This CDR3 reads CATNTGTEETQYF. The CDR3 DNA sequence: TGTGCCACCAACACCGGGACGGAAGAGACCCAGTACTTC.

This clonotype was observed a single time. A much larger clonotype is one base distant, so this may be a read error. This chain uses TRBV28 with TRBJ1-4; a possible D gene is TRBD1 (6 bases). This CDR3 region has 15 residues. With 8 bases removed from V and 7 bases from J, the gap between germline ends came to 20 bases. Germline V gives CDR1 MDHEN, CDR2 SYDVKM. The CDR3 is CASGIYRAGSEKLFF. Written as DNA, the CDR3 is TGTGCCAGCGGTATTTACAGGGCGGGTAGTGAAAAACTGTTTTTT.

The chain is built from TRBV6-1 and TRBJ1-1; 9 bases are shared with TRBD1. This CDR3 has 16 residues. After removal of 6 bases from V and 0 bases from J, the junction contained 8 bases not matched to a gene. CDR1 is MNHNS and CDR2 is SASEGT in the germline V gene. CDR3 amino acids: CASRAGTGYLNTEAFF. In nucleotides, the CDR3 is TGTGCCAGCAGAGCCGGGACAGGGTATCTGAACACTGAAGCTTTCTTT.

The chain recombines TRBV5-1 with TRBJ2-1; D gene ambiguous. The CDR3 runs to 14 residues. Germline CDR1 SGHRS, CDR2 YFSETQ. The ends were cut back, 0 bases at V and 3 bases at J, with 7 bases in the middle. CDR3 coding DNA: TGCGCCAGCAGCTTGGAACCGGTCTACAATGAGCAGTTCTTC. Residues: CASSLEPVYNEQFF.

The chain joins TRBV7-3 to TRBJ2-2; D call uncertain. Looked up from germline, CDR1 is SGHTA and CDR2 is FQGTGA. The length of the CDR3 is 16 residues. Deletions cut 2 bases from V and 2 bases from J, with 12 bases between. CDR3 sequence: CASSLGPGENTGELFF. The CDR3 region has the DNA TGTGCCAGCAGCTTAGGACCTGGCGAAAACACCGGGGAGCTGTTTTTT.

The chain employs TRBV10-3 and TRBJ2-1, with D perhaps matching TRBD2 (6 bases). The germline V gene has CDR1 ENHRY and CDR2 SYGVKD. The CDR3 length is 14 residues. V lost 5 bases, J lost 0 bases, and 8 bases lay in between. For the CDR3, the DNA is TGTGCCATCAGTAGACTAGTCTCCTACAATGAGCAGTTCTTC. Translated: CAISRLVSYNEQFF.

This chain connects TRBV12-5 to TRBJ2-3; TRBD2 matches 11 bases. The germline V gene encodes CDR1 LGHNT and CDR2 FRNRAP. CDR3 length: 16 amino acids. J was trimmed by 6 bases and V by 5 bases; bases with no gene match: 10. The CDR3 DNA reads TGTGCTAGTGGTACACGACTAGCGGGGAGCGGGGATACGCAGTATTTT. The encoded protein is CASGTRLAGSGDTQYF.

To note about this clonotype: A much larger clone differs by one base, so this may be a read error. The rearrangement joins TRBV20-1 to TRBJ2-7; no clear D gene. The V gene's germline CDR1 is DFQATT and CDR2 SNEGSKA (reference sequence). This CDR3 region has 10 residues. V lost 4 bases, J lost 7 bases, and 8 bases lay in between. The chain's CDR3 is CSATHDEQYF. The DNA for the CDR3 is TGCAGTGCTACCCACGATGAGCAGTACTTC.

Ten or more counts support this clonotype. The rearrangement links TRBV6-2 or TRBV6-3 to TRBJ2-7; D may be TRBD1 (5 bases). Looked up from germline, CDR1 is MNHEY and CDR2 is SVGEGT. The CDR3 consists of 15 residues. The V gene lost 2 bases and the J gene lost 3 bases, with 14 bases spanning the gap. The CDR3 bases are TGTGCCAGCAGTTACCGACAGCCCCTTTTCTACGAGCAGTACTTC. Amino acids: CASSYRQPLFYEQYF.

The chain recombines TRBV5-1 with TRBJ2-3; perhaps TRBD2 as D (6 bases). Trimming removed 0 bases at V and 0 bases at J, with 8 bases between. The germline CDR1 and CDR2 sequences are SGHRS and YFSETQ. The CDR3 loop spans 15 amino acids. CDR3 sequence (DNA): TGCGCCAGCAGCTTGGAGCGGGCAAGCACAGATACGCAGTATTTT. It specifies CASSLERASTDTQYF. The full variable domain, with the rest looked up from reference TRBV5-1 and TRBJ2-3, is KAGVTQTPRYLIKTRGQQVTLSCSPISGHRSVSWYQQTPGQGLQFLFEYFSETQRNKGNFPGRFSGRQFSNSRSEMNVSTLELGDSALYLCASSLERASTDTQYFGPGTRLTVL.

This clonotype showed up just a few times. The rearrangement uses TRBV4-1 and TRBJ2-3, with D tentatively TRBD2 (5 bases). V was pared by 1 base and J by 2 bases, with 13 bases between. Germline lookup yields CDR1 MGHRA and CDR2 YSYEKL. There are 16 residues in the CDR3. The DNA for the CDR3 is TGCGCCAGCAGCCAAGGGACGGAGGAATACACAGATACGCAGTATTTT. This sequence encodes CASSQGTEEYTDTQYF.

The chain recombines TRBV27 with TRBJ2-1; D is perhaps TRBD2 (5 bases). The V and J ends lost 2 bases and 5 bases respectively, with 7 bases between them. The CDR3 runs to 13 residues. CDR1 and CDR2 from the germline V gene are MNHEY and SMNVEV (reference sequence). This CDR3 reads CASSLNGNNEQFF. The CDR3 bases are TGTGCCAGCAGTTTAAACGGGAACAATGAGCAGTTCTTC.

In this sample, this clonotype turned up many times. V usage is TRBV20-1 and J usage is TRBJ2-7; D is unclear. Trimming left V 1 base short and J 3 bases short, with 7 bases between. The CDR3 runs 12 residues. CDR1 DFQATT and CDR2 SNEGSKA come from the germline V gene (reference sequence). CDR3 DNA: TGCAGTGCTAGAGCGAGGTACTACGAGCAGTACTTC. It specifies CSARARYYEQYF.

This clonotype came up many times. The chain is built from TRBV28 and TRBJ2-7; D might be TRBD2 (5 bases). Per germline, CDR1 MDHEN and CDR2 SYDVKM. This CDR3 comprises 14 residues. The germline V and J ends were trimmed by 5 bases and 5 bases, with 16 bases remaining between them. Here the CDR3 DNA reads TGTGCCAGCAGTGGAGGACTCCGAAGCAACGAGCAGTACTTC. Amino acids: CASSGGLRSNEQYF.

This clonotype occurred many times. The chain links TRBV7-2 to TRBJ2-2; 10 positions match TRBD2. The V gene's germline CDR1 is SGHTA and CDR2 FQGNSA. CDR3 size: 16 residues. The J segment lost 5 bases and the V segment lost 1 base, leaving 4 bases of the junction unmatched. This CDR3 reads CASSLEAGGPTGELFF. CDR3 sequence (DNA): TGTGCCAGCAGCTTAGAAGCGGGAGGGCCTACCGGGGAGCTGTTTTTT.

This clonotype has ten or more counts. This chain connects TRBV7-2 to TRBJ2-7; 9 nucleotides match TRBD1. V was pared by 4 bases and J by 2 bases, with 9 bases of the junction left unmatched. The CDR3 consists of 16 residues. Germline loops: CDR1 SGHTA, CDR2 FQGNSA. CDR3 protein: CASSSATRDRAYEQYF. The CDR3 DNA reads TGTGCCAGCAGCTCCGCCACGAGGGACAGGGCCTACGAGCAGTACTTC. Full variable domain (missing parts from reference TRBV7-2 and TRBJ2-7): GAGVSQSPSNKVTEKGKDVELRCDPISGHTALYWYRQSLGQGLEFLIYFQGNSAPDKSGLPSDRFSAERTGGSVSTLTIQRTQQEDSAVYLCASSSATRDRAYEQYFGPGTRLTVT.

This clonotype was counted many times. The CDR3 nucleotides are TGCAGCGTTTACGGTCCGGGACTAGCCTACGAGCAGTACTTC. As protein: CSVYGPGLAYEQYF. The chain recombines TRBV29-1 with TRBJ2-7; 8 bases match TRBD2. In germline, CDR1 is SQVTM, CDR2 ANQGSEA. The CDR3 loop spans 14 amino acids. Trimming at V came to 5 bases and at J to 2 bases, leaving 8 bases not matched to a gene.

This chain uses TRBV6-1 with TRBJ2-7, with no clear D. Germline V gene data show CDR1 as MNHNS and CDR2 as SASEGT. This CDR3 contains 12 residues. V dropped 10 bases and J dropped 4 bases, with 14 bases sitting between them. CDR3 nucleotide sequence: TGTGCCACCGGAGAGATTCTGTACGAGCAGTACTTC. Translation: CATGEILYEQYF.